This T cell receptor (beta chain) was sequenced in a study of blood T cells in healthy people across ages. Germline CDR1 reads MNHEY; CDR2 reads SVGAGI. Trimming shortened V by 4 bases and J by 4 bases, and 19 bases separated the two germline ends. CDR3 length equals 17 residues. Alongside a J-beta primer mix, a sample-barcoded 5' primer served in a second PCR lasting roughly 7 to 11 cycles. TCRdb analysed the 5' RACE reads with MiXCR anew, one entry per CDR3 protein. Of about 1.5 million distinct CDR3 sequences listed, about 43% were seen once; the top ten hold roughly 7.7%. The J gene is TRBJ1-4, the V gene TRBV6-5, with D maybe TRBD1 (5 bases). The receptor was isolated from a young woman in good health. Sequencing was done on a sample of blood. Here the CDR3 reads CASSSLSGSGINEKLFF. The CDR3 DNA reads TGTGCCAGCAGTTCACTATCGGGGTCAGGGATTAATGAAAAACTGTTTTTT.